This is a list of T cell receptor beta chains from one sample in a study of early T cells in non-severe SARS-CoV-2 infection. TCRdb ran MiXCR on the 5' RACE reads and lists one entry per CDR3 protein. This table has just under 65,000 distinct CDR3 sequences, 10% to 15% appearing once. Sequencing used whole blood. These receptors came from an adult who was a healthcare worker with PCR-confirmed SARS-CoV-2 infection or an uninfected control (not recorded which). The CDR3 runs from the conserved cysteine through the conserved F or W. The order of the fields is J gene, V gene, clone size, D gene, CDR3 length, CDR3 protein, CDR3 DNA. D genes are given only for firm matches. Only part of the rows carry a size: once, few, many, or a class if the clone is expanded.

TRBJ2-3,TRBV6-6,few,TRBD2,15,CASVRTGGPPDTQYF,TGTGCCAGCGTGAGAACGGGGGGGCCGCCAGATACGCAGTATTTT
TRBJ2-7,TRBV6-1,few,.,15,CASSVEGSASYEQYF,TGTGCCAGCAGTGTTGAGGGGTCGGCTTCCTACGAGCAGTACTTC
TRBJ2-7,TRBV18,few,.,13,CASSPPGGREQYF,TGTGCCAGCTCACCACCAGGGGGGCGTGAGCAGTACTTC
TRBJ1-3,TRBV12-3/TRBV12-4,many,.,15,CASSLPGPSGNTIYF,TGTGCCAGCAGTCTTCCGGGACCCTCTGGAAACACCATATATTTT
TRBJ2-5,TRBV5-6,few,TRBD1,14,CASRKQGAGETQYF,TGTGCCAGCAGAAAACAGGGGGCAGGAGAGACCCAGTACTTC
TRBJ2-2,TRBV6-4,.,.,17,CASSPIGGGTNTGELFF,TGTGCCAGCAGCCCAATCGGAGGGGGGACGAACACCGGGGAGCTGTTTTTT
TRBJ2-1,TRBV29-1,.,.,15,CSVEVQGSSYNEQFF,TGCAGCGTTGAAGTACAGGGAAGCTCCTACAATGAGCAGTTCTTC
TRBJ1-5,TRBV11-2,.,.,16,CASSLKGGYSNQPQHF,TGTGCCAGCAGCTTAAAAGGCGGATATAGCAATCAGCCCCAGCATTTT
TRBJ1-6,TRBV18,.,.,15,CASSPEALPPSPLHF,TGTGCCAGCTCACCCGAGGCTCTTCCCCCTTCACCCCTCCACTTT
TRBJ2-2,TRBV7-9,few,.,14,CASSLDSNTGELFF,TGTGCCAGCAGCTTAGACAGTAACACCGGGGAGCTGTTTTTT
TRBJ1-5,TRBV10-3,many,.,14,CAIRLYYSNQPQHF,TGTGCCATCAGGCTTTATTATAGCAATCAGCCCCAGCATTTT
TRBJ1-5,TRBV3-1,few,.,14,CASSPHGADQPQHF,TGTGCCAGCAGCCCCCACGGGGCCGATCAGCCCCAGCATTTT
TRBJ1-1,TRBV2,.,TRBD1,15,CASSPTGTGTTEAFF,TGTGCCAGCAGTCCCACCGGGACAGGGACGACTGAAGCTTTCTTT
TRBJ2-3,TRBV12-5,many,TRBD1,17,CASGDPGAGGFADTQYF,TGTGCTAGTGGTGACCCCGGGGCAGGGGGCTTCGCAGATACGCAGTATTTT
TRBJ2-1,TRBV29-1,.,TRBD1,14,CSVEDTDRGNEQFF,TGCAGCGTTGAAGACACGGACAGGGGCAATGAGCAGTTCTTC
TRBJ2-7,TRBV27,.,.,16,CASSLQPGHSAYEQYF,TGTGCCAGCAGTTTACAGCCGGGACACAGCGCCTACGAGCAGTACTTC
TRBJ2-7,TRBV5-1,few,.,13,CASSLVREYEQYF,TGCGCCAGCAGCTTGGTCAGGGAATACGAGCAGTACTTC
TRBJ2-7,TRBV10-1,many,.,15,CASSEAPGASYEQYF,TGCGCCAGCAGTGAGGCGCCGGGGGCCTCCTACGAGCAGTACTTC
TRBJ2-7,TRBV29-1,.,TRBD2,13,CSASGGDSYEQYF,TGCAGCGCAAGCGGGGGAGACTCCTACGAGCAGTACTTC
TRBJ1-1,TRBV5-8,few,.,14,CASSLGRFAHEAFF,TGTGCCAGCAGCTTAGGCCGATTTGCCCATGAAGCTTTCTTT
TRBJ1-2,TRBV20-1,few,.,12,CSATDTNYGYTF,TGCAGTGCTACCGACACTAACTATGGCTACACCTTC
TRBJ1-2,TRBV11-2,few,.,14,CASSPTRDAYGYTF,TGTGCCAGCAGCCCGACGAGGGACGCCTATGGCTACACCTTC
TRBJ1-2,TRBV16,.,.,13,CASSQSMDVGYTF,TGTGCCAGCAGCCAATCGATGGATGTTGGCTACACCTTC
TRBJ1-2,TRBV4-3,.,TRBD1,15,CASSRTGAFNYGYTF,TGCGCCAGCAGCCGAACAGGGGCCTTTAACTATGGCTACACCTTC
TRBJ2-1,TRBV18,.,.,15,CASSPEGISYNEQFF,TGTGCCAGCTCACCCGAGGGGATCTCCTACAATGAGCAGTTCTTC
TRBJ1-1,TRBV6-2/TRBV6-3,many,.,16,CASSYGTRPLNTEAFF,TGTGCCAGCAGTTACGGGACAAGACCCTTGAACACTGAAGCTTTCTTT
TRBJ2-5,TRBV6-1,.,.,13,CASSVDAKETQYF,TGTGCCAGCAGTGTAGACGCAAAAGAGACCCAGTACTTC
TRBJ2-5,TRBV20-1,.,TRBD1,15,CSARDLRTGQETQYF,TGCAGTGCTAGAGATTTAAGGACAGGGCAAGAGACCCAGTACTTC
TRBJ1-2,TRBV5-6,.,TRBD1,15,CASSPTGASYVGYTF,TGTGCCAGCAGCCCGACAGGGGCGTCCTATGTGGGCTACACCTTC
TRBJ1-1,TRBV29-1,few,.,12,CSAADQNTEAFF,TGCAGCGCAGCCGACCAAAACACTGAAGCTTTCTTT
TRBJ1-6,TRBV21-1,.,.,15,CASSKGQGYNSPLHF,TGTGCCAGCAGCAAAGGACAGGGCTATAATTCACCCCTCCACTTT
TRBJ1-1,TRBV27,.,.,13,CASSSEMNTEAFF,TGTGCCAGCAGTTCGGAAATGAACACTGAAGCTTTCTTT
TRBJ2-7,TRBV20-1,few,TRBD1,13,CSARTGVAYEQYF,TGCAGTGCGAGGACAGGGGTAGCCTACGAGCAGTACTTC
TRBJ2-2,TRBV11-2,few,.,13,CASSFEGTGELFF,TGTGCCAGCAGCTTTGAAGGGACAGGGGAGCTGTTTTTT
TRBJ1-2,TRBV29-1,many,.,10,CSVAAVGYTF,TGCAGCGTGGCGGCGGTCGGCTACACCTTC
TRBJ1-1,TRBV2,.,.,16,CASSEAYAREGTEAFF,TGTGCCAGCAGTGAAGCGTACGCCAGGGAGGGCACTGAAGCTTTCTTT
TRBJ1-6,TRBV6-5,few,.,14,CASSYSGNNSPLHF,TGTGCCAGCAGTTATTCAGGGAATAATTCACCCCTCCACTTT
TRBJ2-7,TRBV5-1,.,.,14,CASSLVDRSYEQYF,TGCGCCAGCAGCTTGGTGGACCGCTCCTACGAGCAGTACTTC
TRBJ2-3,TRBV10-3,.,.,14,CAISEPLGVDTQYF,TGTGCCATCAGTGAGCCCCTCGGGGTAGATACGCAGTATTTT
TRBJ1-1,TRBV20-1,.,.,14,CSARESGTYTEAFF,TGCAGTGCTAGAGAATCTGGTACTTACACTGAAGCTTTCTTT
TRBJ1-2,TRBV14,many,TRBD1,13,CASSLTTGSGYTF,TGTGCCAGCAGCCTAACGACAGGGAGCGGCTACACCTTC
TRBJ1-2,TRBV18,.,TRBD1,16,CASSPPGTGANYGYTF,TGTGCCAGCTCACCCCCCGGGACAGGGGCTAACTATGGCTACACCTTC
TRBJ2-7,TRBV5-1,.,TRBD1,14,CASSFDRVSDEQYF,TGCGCCAGCAGCTTCGACAGGGTTAGTGACGAGCAGTACTTC
TRBJ1-2,TRBV4-2,many,.,13,CASSQPPSYGYTF,TGTGCCAGCAGCCAGCCCCCTTCGTACGGCTACACCTTC